This TCR beta chain was found in a study of blood T cells in healthy people across ages. The CDR3 covers 14 residues. V was trimmed by 4 bases and J by 7 bases, leaving 17 bases between them. Germline V gene lookup returns CDR1 SQVTM and CDR2 ANQGSEA. Sample-barcoded 5' priming and a J-beta primer mix drove a second PCR of roughly 6 to 12 cycles. Each single sample gave us at least 2.5 million CDR3-containing paired-end reads. TCRdb re-derived calls from the 5' RACE reads in MiXCR, one entry per CDR3 protein. The sample consists of over 1,300,000 distinct CDR3 sequences, approximately 59% of them appearing once. This clonotype was seen only a few times.

The chain combines TRBV29-1 with TRBJ2-1; D may be TRBD2 (6 bases). This receptor was obtained from a man between 18 and 35 years old in good health. The sample consisted of blood. DNA of the CDR3: TGCAGCGTTGTTTCCGGGAGAACGTGGAATGAGCAGTTCTTC. It translates to CSVVSGRTWNEQFF.